Each of the 21 T cell receptor beta chains below was sequenced from the same sample in a study of T cell repertoires in cytomegalovirus infection (dated by TCRdb to the late 2010s). Interpreted using the paper, the treatment or condition label stands for: in vitro stimulation with specific CMV peptide epitopes to enrich CMV-specific T cells. TCRdb records Illumina HiSeq 1500 as the sequencer. TCRdb reran the public reads through fastp at Q25 and MiXCR, keeping productive beta chains. Every CDR3 protein is listed once, alongside the most common genes and DNA of its rows. The sample has approximately 910,000 distinct CDR3 sequences on record, roughly 30% of them singletons. Jointly, the top ten make up roughly an eighth of the sample. These receptors' antigens are unknown. Sequenced here: cultured CD8+ T cells from PBMCs, sampled from culture after CMV antigen stimulation. Receptors originate from a human donor in good health (CMV status not recorded). Some clones in this sample may be carry-over from other donors' samples.

CDR3 residues: CASSQDNGYEQYV. CDR3 sequence (DNA): TGCGCCAGCAGCCAAGATAACGGGTACGAGCAGTACGTC. J is TRBJ2-7 and V is TRBV4-1; no clear D. V gave up 0 bases and J gave up 4 bases, with 7 bases separating them. Germline values: CDR1 MGHRA, CDR2 YSYEKL. CDR3 length: 13 amino acids.

Remarks on this clonotype: A much larger clonotype is one base distant, so this may be a read error. The chain links TRBV11-1 to TRBJ2-7, with TRBD2 matching over 13 bases. Germline CDR1 is SGHAT and CDR2 is FQDESV (reference sequence). The CDR3 length is 16 residues. The CDR3 nucleotides are TGTGTCAGCAGTCGGACTAGCGGGGGCCCCTTCGACGAGCAGTACTTC. Translating gives CVSSRTSGGPFDEQYF.

The sample holds a few counts of this clonotype. This chain connects TRBV20-1 to TRBJ2-1; 10 nucleotides line up with TRBD2. This CDR3 contains 14 residues. J gave up 0 bases and V 5 bases, and 1 base lay outside the gene matches. Per germline, CDR1 DFQATT and CDR2 SNEGSKA (reference sequence). The DNA for the CDR3 is TGCAGTGCTGCTAGCGGGAGCTCCTACAATGAGCAGTTCTTC. Amino acids: CSAASGSSYNEQFF.

This clonotype has more than one count but fewer than ten. V is TRBV10-2 and J is TRBJ2-3; 10 bases are a match to TRBD2. The length of the CDR3 is 18 residues. V was pared by 0 bases and J by 2 bases, with 8 bases of the junction left unmatched. The germline CDR1 and CDR2 sequences are WSHSY and SAAADI. The DNA of the CDR3 is TGCGCCAGCAGTGAGTCGATGACTAGCGGGTATATCACAGATACGCAGTATTTT. This sequence encodes CASSESMTSGYITDTQYF.

This chain's CDR3 is CASSLAGQGYEQYV. The CDR3 DNA is TGTGCCAGCAGCTTAGCGGGACAGGGGTACGAGCAGTACGTC. The chain has TRBV11-1 and TRBJ2-7; TRBD1 aligns across 10 bases. V was pared by 0 bases and J by 4 bases, with 0 bases of the junction left unmatched. Germline V lookup: CDR1 SGHAT, CDR2 FQDESV (reference sequence). The CDR3 is 14 residues long.

Concerning this clonotype itself: Given a much more abundant clone one base away, this may be a read error. The genes are TRBV7-6 and TRBJ1-1; D not certain. This CDR3 spans 13 amino acids. V was clipped by 8 bases and J by 1 base, with 11 bases between them. From germline, CDR1 is SGHVS and CDR2 FNYEAQ. The CDR3 coding sequence is TGTGCCAGCCGTCCCGTTCAGAACACTGAAGCTTTCTTT. Translation gives CASRPVQNTEAFF.

J is TRBJ2-1 and V is TRBV7-9; no definite D call. CDR3 length: 13 residues. V was cut by 5 bases and J by 8 bases, with 13 bases left in between. Germline V gene lookup returns CDR1 SEHNR and CDR2 FQNEAQ (reference sequence). The CDR3 protein is CASSNRLVDEQFF. For the CDR3, the DNA is TGTGCCAGCAGCAACCGACTGGTCGATGAGCAGTTCTTC.

At least ten counts were recorded for this clonotype. V gene TRBV7-3 combines with J gene TRBJ2-3, with TRBD2 identical over 8 bases. CDR1 is SGHTA and CDR2 is FQGTGA in the germline V gene. Unmatched junction bases numbered 7, after V lost 5 bases and J lost 0 bases. There are 16 residues in the CDR3. CDR3 protein: CASSRLAGPSTDTQYF. The CDR3 DNA follows: TGTGCCAGCAGCCGGTTAGCGGGGCCGAGCACAGATACGCAGTATTTT.

The chain links TRBV19 to TRBJ1-1; D unclear. The CDR3 has 15 residues. In germline, CDR1 is LNHDA, CDR2 SQIVND (reference sequence). V dropped 2 bases and J dropped 4 bases, with 14 bases sitting between them. The CDR3 is CASSILGGAGTEAFF. The CDR3 DNA sequence: TGTGCCAGTAGTATACTAGGAGGAGCAGGCACTGAAGCTTTCTTT.

The chain recombines TRBV6-5 with TRBJ2-1; tentative D call: TRBD1 (5 bases). Germline CDR1 is MNHEY and CDR2 is SVGAGI. Trimming took off 5 bases at V and 1 base at J, with 12 bases between the two ends. This CDR3 is built from 15 residues. The DNA of the CDR3 is TGTGCCAGCAGTATCACAGGTGATTCCTACAATGAGCAGTTCTTC. Translation gives CASSITGDSYNEQFF.

The chain combines TRBV20-1 with TRBJ2-6; D is ambiguous. Germline CDR1 is DFQATT and CDR2 is SNEGSKA (reference sequence). V was clipped by 0 bases and J by 2 bases, with 2 bases between them. CDR3 length: 13 amino acids. CDR3: CSAREPGANVLTF. The DNA of the CDR3 is TGCAGTGCTAGAGAACCTGGGGCCAACGTCCTGACTTTC.

In its sample, this clonotype was seen many times. The V call is TRBV6-2 or TRBV6-3, the J call TRBJ1-5; perhaps TRBD1 as D (5 bases). This CDR3 is built from 13 residues. The germline CDR1 and CDR2 sequences are MNHEY and SVGEGT. Trimming stripped 6 bases from V and 4 bases from J, with 10 bases between. As DNA, the CDR3 is TGTGCCAGCAGCAGGAGGGGAAATCAGCCCCAGCATTTT. Its translation: CASSRRGNQPQHF.

The rearrangement joins TRBV9 to TRBJ1-1; TRBD1 might be the D (5 bases). From germline, CDR1 is SGDLS and CDR2 YYNGEE. The CDR3 has 15 residues. V lost 4 bases and J 1 base, leaving 14 bases between the germline ends. CDR3 coding DNA: TGTGCCAGCAGCCCACGGGGCAGGGAGAACACTGAAGCTTTCTTT. Translation gives CASSPRGRENTEAFF.

The chain combines TRBV6-5 with TRBJ2-2, with D possibly being TRBD1 (6 bases). Germline V gene sequence: CDR1 MNHEY, CDR2 SVGAGI. This CDR3 has 16 amino acids. V was cut by 0 bases and J by 2 bases, with 10 bases left in between. Here the CDR3 DNA reads TGTGCCAGCAGTTACTCGTGGACAGATAACACCGGGGAGCTGTTTTTT. It is translated as CASSYSWTDNTGELFF.

About this clonotype: A much larger clone lies a single base off, so this may be a read error. The chain uses TRBV7-2 and TRBJ1-1; 9 bases match TRBD1. The CDR3 loop spans 14 amino acids. Germline assignment: CDR1 SGHTA and CDR2 FQGNSA. J was trimmed by 6 bases and V by 1 base; bases with no gene match: 3. The CDR3 loop is CASSLEGDRAEAFF. The CDR3 DNA reads TGTGCCAGCAGCTTAGAAGGGGACAGGGCTGAAGCTTTCTTT.

The chain uses TRBV12-3 or TRBV12-4 and TRBJ2-4; D assignment may be TRBD1 or TRBD2 (5 bases each). CDR3 length equals 17 residues. Trimming took off 3 bases at V and 0 bases at J, with 15 bases between the two ends. CDR3 loop: CASSLGEKLLAKNIQYF. CDR3 in DNA: TGTGCCAGCAGTTTGGGGGAGAAACTATTAGCCAAAAACATTCAGTACTTC.

This clonotype was counted at least ten times. This chain connects TRBV12-3 or TRBV12-4 to TRBJ2-5; D is ambiguous. The CDR3 runs 14 residues. V gave up 6 bases and J gave up 5 bases, with 16 bases separating them. The CDR3 sequence is CASSLFVSSETQYF. The CDR3 DNA reads TGTGCCAGCAGCTTATTTGTATCGTCGGAGACCCAGTACTTC.

V is TRBV20-1 and J is TRBJ2-3; D is perhaps TRBD2 (6 bases). V was trimmed by 4 bases and J by 0 bases, leaving 11 bases between them. CDR3 length: 14 amino acids. Germline values: CDR1 DFQATT, CDR2 SNEGSKA (reference sequence). The CDR3 here is CSAKGLESTDTQYF. The CDR3 coding sequence is TGCAGTGCTAAGGGACTGGAGAGCACAGATACGCAGTATTTT.

The chain employs TRBV20-1 and TRBJ1-1, with TRBD1 as a possible D gene (5 bases). This CDR3 contains 15 residues. Germline CDR1 reads DFQATT; CDR2 reads SNEGSKA (reference sequence). V was clipped by 3 bases and J by 0 bases, with 14 bases between them. CDR3 loop: CSASWGRQVNTEAFF. The CDR3, as DNA: TGCAGTGCTAGTTGGGGGAGGCAGGTGAACACTGAAGCTTTCTTT.

This clonotype was seen a few times. The V call is TRBV7-2, the J call TRBJ1-6; tentatively, D is TRBD1 (5 bases). V gave up 7 bases and J gave up 8 bases, with 12 bases separating them. Germline V CDR1 and CDR2: SGHTA, FQGNSA. The CDR3 length is 13 residues. In DNA form, the CDR3 reads TGTGCCAGCAACTACGGGGGGGATTCACCCCTCCACTTT. Amino acid sequence: CASNYGGDSPLHF. The variable domain in full, completed from reference TRBV7-2 and TRBJ1-6, reads GAGVSQSPSNKVTEKGKDVELRCDPISGHTALYWYRQSLGQGLEFLIYFQGNSAPDKSGLPSDRFSAERTGGSVSTLTIQRTQQEDSAVYLCASNYGGDSPLHFGNGTRLTVT.

This chain joins TRBV27 and TRBJ2-1; D is perhaps TRBD2 (6 bases). V lost 8 bases to trimming and J lost 4 bases, with 15 bases between them. Germline CDR1 and CDR2: MNHEY and SMNVEV (reference sequence). CDR3 length: 14 residues. The CDR3 nucleotides read TGTGCCAGCTCCAAGGAGGGGCTATACAATGAGCAGTTCTTC. Translated: CASSKEGLYNEQFF.